This T cell receptor beta chain was recorded in a study of identical twins. The V and J ends lost 7 bases and 7 bases, in that order; junction bases with no gene match: 12. This CDR3 has 15 amino acids. In germline, CDR1 is MNHEY, CDR2 SVGEGT. One entry per CDR3 protein, called by TCRdb with MiXCR from the 5' RACE reads. This table has about 220,000 distinct CDR3 sequences, about 7.5% appearing once. Only healthy Caucasians were enrolled as donors. These sequences were also reported in another study, on yellow fever vaccine responses in identical twins. As that study records: In identical twins, vaccine T cell responses appeared partly shared and partly individual.

This clonotype was sampled from a woman under 30 in good health. The V call is TRBV6-2 or TRBV6-3, the J call TRBJ2-1; 8 bases map to TRBD1. The sequenced sample was memory (CD45RO+) T cells sorted from blood. The CDR3 loop reads CASTPLTGDVNEQFF. DNA of the CDR3: TGTGCCAGCACACCTCTGACAGGGGACGTGAATGAGCAGTTCTTC.